This T cell receptor (beta chain) was retrieved from a study of CD8 T cells in ankylosing spondylitis. This CDR3 has 13 amino acids. Germline loops: CDR1 DFQATT, CDR2 SNEGSKA (reference sequence). Trimming took 7 bases from V and 3 from J, leaving 14 bases between them. This clonotype has at least ten counts. Its antigen is as yet unknown. Each TCR beta library was made by quantitative 5'-RACE that incorporated molecular barcodes. TCRdb reprocessed the 5' RACE reads via MiXCR and lists one record per CDR3 protein. The repertoire includes around 230,000 distinct CDR3 sequences, about 9.1% of them detected once, and under 7.5% sits in the top ten. Points from the study as a whole: Reports say disease-linked clones showed up significantly more in matched ankylosing spondylitis synovial fluid. Both synovial fluid and blood in reactive arthritis had previously been reported to carry some motif variants. Seemingly characteristic of ankylosing spondylitis blood was a TCR beta motif consisting of under 10 highly homologous variants.

This TCR was sampled from a male donor with ankylosing spondylitis or in good health (not recorded which). The source material was blood, either unsorted or a sorted T cell fraction (not recorded which). The chain combines TRBV20-1 with TRBJ2-3; D might be TRBD2 (5 bases). The CDR3 DNA is TGCAGTGGGGTTCTCTGGGAGACAGATACGCAGTATTTT. This encodes CSGVLWETDTQYF.